Below are 30 T cell receptor beta chains sequenced from a single sample in a study of cytomegalovirus exposure and HLA in healthy donors. In the PCR, 60 Vbeta and 13 Jbeta primers were used. TCRdb's table, derived via immunoSEQ multiplex PCR, lists solely in-frame clones and lacks some. This repertoire shows 90,000 to 150,000 clones, 80% to 85% found once; its top ten account for 2% to 2.5%. The specimen sequenced was PBMCs. The receptor set was obtained from a woman aged 40 to 50 in good health and CMV-seronegative.

This clone occurred once. This sequence joins TRBV15 and TRBJ2-7; unclear D gene. This CDR3 is 12 amino acids long. Trimming removed 5 bases from V and 6 bases from J, with 11 bases in between. CDR1 and CDR2 (germline): LNHNV, YYDKDF (reference sequence). This CDR3 reads CATSEAGLEQYF. CDR3 DNA: TGTGCCACCAGCGAAGCAGGTCTCGAGCAGTACTTC. The full variable domain, its missing parts supplied by reference TRBV15 and TRBJ2-7, is DAMVIQNPRYQVTQFGKPVTLSCSQTLNHNVMYWYQQKSSQAPKLLFHYYDKDFNNEADTPDNFQSRRPNTSFCFLDIRSPGLGDTAMYLCATSEAGLEQYFGPGTRLTVT.

The rearrangement uses TRBV6-5 and TRBJ2-5, with D tentatively TRBD2 (6 bases). V shed 6 bases and J shed 4 bases, with 15 bases lying between them. This CDR3 is built from 14 residues. CDR1 is MNHEY and CDR2 is SVGAGI in the germline V gene. The CDR3 region has the DNA TGTGCCAGCAGGGAGGGACGCGGGATAGAGACCCAGTACTTC. This encodes CASREGRGIETQYF.

This chain links TRBV5-4 with TRBJ1-1, with a possible D match to TRBD1 (6 bases). Trimming stripped 2 bases from V and 5 bases from J, with 16 bases between. This CDR3 region has 15 residues. The germline gives CDR1 SGHNT, CDR2 YYREEE (reference sequence). CDR3 amino acids: CASSFGQGKRTEAFF. CDR3 DNA sequence: TGTGCCAGCAGCTTCGGCCAGGGGAAAAGGACTGAAGCTTTCTTT.

The V and J genes are TRBV5-1 and TRBJ2-7; D remains ambiguous. V was cut by 5 bases and J by 0 bases, with 12 bases left in between. The CDR3 totals 14 residues. Per germline, CDR1 SGHRS and CDR2 YFSETQ. DNA of the CDR3: TGCGCCAGCAGGATTTCTAGTCCCTCCTACGAGCAGTACTTC. Amino acids: CASRISSPSYEQYF. Full variable domain (remainder filled in from reference TRBV5-1 and TRBJ2-7): KAGVTQTPRYLIKTRGQQVTLSCSPISGHRSVSWYQQTPGQGLQFLFEYFSETQRNKGNFPGRFSGRQFSNSRSEMNVSTLELGDSALYLCASRISSPSYEQYFGPGTRLTVT.

J is TRBJ1-1 and V is TRBV10-1; 9 nucleotides match TRBD1. The CDR3 loop spans 15 amino acids. Germline CDR1 and CDR2: WNHNN and SYGVQD (reference sequence). With V trimmed by 2 bases and J by 4 bases, 5 bases remained unmatched. CDR3 sequence (DNA): TGCGCCAGCAGTGAGGGAGGGACAGGGACCACTGAAGCTTTCTTT. Translating it yields CASSEGGTGTTEAFF.

The rearrangement uses TRBV11-1 and TRBJ2-7; 8 bases are a match to TRBD1. The CDR3 contains 15 residues. Trimming removed 3 bases from V and 2 bases from J; junction bases left unmatched: 6. CDR1 and CDR2 (germline): SGHAT, FQDESV (reference sequence). The CDR3 DNA follows: TGTGCCAGCAGCTTCGTCGGGACAGGTGCCTACGAGCAGTACTTC. It is translated as CASSFVGTGAYEQYF. Full variable domain (missing parts from reference TRBV11-1 and TRBJ2-7): EAEVAQSPRYKITEKSQAVAFWCDPISGHATLYWYRQILGQGPELLVQFQDESVVDDSQLPKDRFSAERLKGVDSTLKIQPAELGDSAMYLCASSFVGTGAYEQYFGPGTRLTVT.

The table lists this clone with a count of one. The chain couples TRBV5-1 to TRBJ1-3; D not resolved. In germline, CDR1 is SGHRS, CDR2 YFSETQ. The ends were cut back, 0 bases at V and 0 bases at J, with 10 bases in the middle. The CDR3 totals 16 residues. CDR3: CASSLDPGGSGNTIYF. The CDR3 region has the DNA TGCGCCAGCAGCTTGGACCCAGGAGGCTCTGGAAACACCATATATTTT.

The chain has TRBV14 and TRBJ2-5; a possible D gene is TRBD1 (5 bases). Trimming shortened V by 4 bases and J by 2 bases, and 8 bases separated the two germline ends. CDR3 length: 13 amino acids. CDR1 and CDR2 from the germline V gene are SGHDN and FVKESK. The CDR3 reads CASSRRVQETQYF. CDR3 DNA sequence: TGTGCCAGCAGCCGCAGGGTACAAGAGACCCAGTACTTC.

This clone was recorded only once. J is TRBJ2-3 and V is TRBV2, with D perhaps matching TRBD2 (6 bases). CDR3 length: 12 amino acids. The V end was cut by 4 bases, the J end by 7 bases, with 9 bases between. CDR1 and CDR2 (germline): SNHLY, FYNNEI. The CDR3, as DNA: TGTGCCAGCAGTGGGGAGGCAAATACGCAGTATTTT. Its translation: CASSGEANTQYF.

The J gene is TRBJ2-3, the V gene TRBV19; 7 bases align to TRBD1. The ends lost 8 bases at V and 2 bases at J; junction bases unmatched: 7. From germline, CDR1 is LNHDA and CDR2 SQIVND (reference sequence). The CDR3 is 14 amino acids. The CDR3 DNA follows: TGTGCCAGTTCGGGACAGACTTACACAGATACGCAGTATTTT. It specifies CASSGQTYTDTQYF.

The V call is TRBV7-6, the J call TRBJ2-7; TRBD2 aligns across 14 bases. Per the germline V gene, CDR1 is SGHVS and CDR2 is FNYEAQ. The V and J ends lost 5 bases and 1 base, in that order; junction bases with no gene match: 4. The CDR3 is made up of 16 amino acids. CDR3 DNA: TGTGCCAGCAGCAAGGGACTAGCGGGAGAGTCCTACGAGCAGTACTTC. It specifies CASSKGLAGESYEQYF.

The V call is TRBV4-2, the J call TRBJ2-7; a possible D gene is TRBD2 (6 bases). CDR1 LGHNA and CDR2 YNFKEQ come from the germline V gene. V was clipped by 4 bases and J by 7 bases, with 17 bases between them. CDR3 length equals 14 residues. The CDR3 loop reads CASSPEVGGVEQYF. The CDR3 coding sequence is TGTGCCAGCAGCCCCGAGGTGGGGGGAGTTGAGCAGTACTTC.

V usage is TRBV7-8 and J usage is TRBJ1-4; D remains unclear. V lost 1 base to trimming and J lost 4 bases, with 10 bases between them. CDR3 size: 15 residues. Looked up from germline, CDR1 is SGHVS and CDR2 is FQNEAQ. The CDR3 region is CASSLGVSGNEKLFF. In DNA, the CDR3 is TGTGCCAGCAGCTTAGGAGTCAGCGGTAATGAAAAACTGTTTTTT.

This clone has only one observation. The V gene is TRBV10-3, the J gene TRBJ2-7, with 12 bases fitting TRBD2. Looked up from germline, CDR1 is ENHRY and CDR2 is SYGVKD. This CDR3 has 16 residues. The V gene end was trimmed by 7 bases and the J gene end by 2 bases; junction bases not matched to a gene: 9. CDR3 nucleotide sequence: TGTGCCATCACTCGACTAGCGGGAGTGGGGACCTACGAGCAGTACTTC. Translating gives CAITRLAGVGTYEQYF.

This clone was seen just once. V usage is TRBV6-1 and J usage is TRBJ2-4, with 10 bases matching TRBD1. CDR1 is MNHNS, CDR2 SASEGT, per germline. The CDR3 covers 19 residues. The junction had 15 bases not matched to a gene; V was cut back by 0 bases and J by 7 bases. DNA of the CDR3: TGTGCCAGCAGTGAAGCGACAGGGGGCTTGGAGAAACTTGGGAACATTCAGTACTTC. Residues: CASSEATGGLEKLGNIQYF.

V gene TRBV11-1 combines with J gene TRBJ2-5, with D unresolved. Germline CDR1 is SGHAT and CDR2 is FQDESV (reference sequence). V lost 3 bases and J lost 5, with 10 bases in between. This CDR3 is 13 amino acids long. Here the CDR3 reads CASSFVRLETQYF. The CDR3 coding sequence is TGTGCCAGCAGCTTCGTTCGTTTGGAGACCCAGTACTTC.

CDR3 sequence (DNA): TGTGCCAGCAGTCCCGAGGGCCCAGGGGCTGGGGGATCGGGTGAGCAGTACTTC. Protein sequence: CASSPEGPGAGGSGEQYF. This chain links TRBV7-3 with TRBJ2-7; D may be TRBD1 (6 bases). The CDR3 is 18 amino acids. Per the germline V gene, CDR1 is SGHTA and CDR2 is FQGTGA. Trimming shortened V by 6 bases and J by 7 bases, and 31 bases separated the two germline ends. The variable domain in full, with the rest retrieved from reference TRBV7-3 and TRBJ2-7, is GAGVSQTPSNKVTEKGKYVELRCDPISGHTALYWYRQSLGQGPEFLIYFQGTGAADDSGLPNDRFFAVRPEGSVSTLKIQRTERGDSAVYLCASSPEGPGAGGSGEQYFGPGTRLTVT.

The chain employs TRBV6-6 and TRBJ2-7, with a possible D match to TRBD1 (5 bases). The germline CDR1 and CDR2 sequences are MNHNY and SVGAGI (reference sequence). CDR3 length equals 13 residues. V was shortened by 6 bases and J by 3 bases, with 12 bases between the two germline ends. For the CDR3, the DNA is TGTGCCAGCAGCCGAGCAGGGATCTACGAGCAGTACTTC. Encoded protein: CASSRAGIYEQYF.

The rearrangement joins TRBV4-2 to TRBJ2-1, with TRBD2 matching 10 bases. Germline V gene sequence: CDR1 LGHNA, CDR2 YNFKEQ. The CDR3 is 19 amino acids. The V gene end was trimmed by 1 base and the J gene end by 3 bases; junction bases not matched to a gene: 12. CDR3 nucleotide sequence: TGTGCCAGCAGCCAAGTGGGGAAAACGGGACTAGCGAACTACAATGAGCAGTTCTTC. This translates into CASSQVGKTGLANYNEQFF.

This chain connects TRBV19 to TRBJ2-5; 11 nucleotides match TRBD2. J lost 4 bases, V lost 5 bases, and 18 bases had no gene match. The CDR3 is made up of 19 amino acids. The V gene's germline CDR1 is LNHDA and CDR2 SQIVND (reference sequence). DNA of the CDR3: TGTGCCAGTAGTCCCCGAGTGGAGACTAGCGGGGCCTGGGGAGAGACCCAGTACTTC. Translating it yields CASSPRVETSGAWGETQYF.

This clone turned up a few times. V gene TRBV6-6 combines with J gene TRBJ1-4; no clear D gene. V was clipped by 4 bases and J by 5 bases, with 2 bases between them. The CDR3 totals 11 residues. CDR1 is MNHNY and CDR2 is SVGAGI in the germline V gene (reference sequence). CDR3 region: CASSSNEKLFF. The CDR3 DNA reads as TGTGCCAGCAGTTCGAATGAAAAACTGTTTTTT.

This chain links TRBV28 with TRBJ2-7; no clear D. Trimming removed 1 base at V and 3 bases at J, with 7 bases between. CDR3 size: 13 residues. Germline CDR1 is MDHEN and CDR2 is SYDVKM. In DNA form, the CDR3 reads TGTGCCAGCAGTTTATCGTTGAGCTACGAGCAGTACTTC. Its translation is CASSLSLSYEQYF.

The V gene is TRBV7-9, the J gene TRBJ1-6, with D uncertain. This CDR3 contains 13 residues. V shed 2 bases and J shed 14 bases, with 13 bases lying between them. CDR1 is SEHNR, CDR2 FQNEAQ, per germline (reference sequence). In DNA, the CDR3 is TGTGCCAGCAGCTTAATAACCGGAGGTACCCTCCACTTT. It translates to CASSLITGGTLHF.

This rearrangement joins TRBV30 to TRBJ1-3, with 8 bases matching TRBD1. From germline, CDR1 is GTSNPN and CDR2 SVGIG (reference sequence). J lost 3 bases, V lost 3 bases, and 10 bases had no gene match. The CDR3 length is 16 residues. The CDR3 is CAWSWPDRGYGNTIYF. The CDR3 DNA follows: TGTGCCTGGAGCTGGCCCGACAGGGGATATGGAAACACCATATATTTT.

V gene TRBV7-2 combines with J gene TRBJ1-5; 12 bases map to TRBD1. Germline V gene lookup returns CDR1 SGHTA and CDR2 FQGNSA. The V and J ends lost 0 bases and 7 bases, in that order; junction bases with no gene match: 4. The CDR3 has 16 amino acids. CDR3 bases: TGTGCCAGCAGCTTAGCTGGGACAGGGGGCAGACAGCCCCAGCATTTT. It yields the protein CASSLAGTGGRQPQHF.

The chain links TRBV10-2 to TRBJ2-4; the D gene is possibly TRBD2 (6 bases). Germline V gene sequence: CDR1 WSHSY, CDR2 SAAADI. This CDR3 region has 16 residues. Trimming stripped 7 bases from V and 4 bases from J, with 20 bases between. The CDR3 spells CASNPGGALGKNIQYF. CDR3 in DNA: TGCGCCAGCAACCCTGGAGGGGCCTTGGGGAAAAACATTCAGTACTTC.

The CDR3 DNA reads as TGCGCCAGCAGCCAAGCGGGTAGCGGGAGGTCCTACGAGCAGTACTTC. This sequence encodes CASSQAGSGRSYEQYF. The rearrangement uses TRBV4-1 and TRBJ2-7, with 10 bases matching TRBD2. With V trimmed by 1 base and J by 1 base, 4 bases remained unmatched. Germline lookup yields CDR1 MGHRA and CDR2 YSYEKL. The CDR3 is 16 amino acids.

The chain carries TRBV5-5 and TRBJ1-2; D perhaps matches TRBD1 (5 bases). Germline V CDR1 and CDR2: SGHKS, YYEKEE (reference sequence). The CDR3 runs 15 residues. The V and J ends lost 0 bases and 3 bases respectively, with 12 bases between them. This CDR3 is CASSLGQGMDYGYTF. The DNA for the CDR3 is TGTGCCAGCAGCTTGGGGCAGGGAATGGACTATGGCTACACCTTC.

This chain links TRBV15 with TRBJ1-1; 8 nucleotides match TRBD1. Germline-derived CDR1 and CDR2 are LNHNV and YYDKDF (reference sequence). The CDR3 sequence is 13 residues long. With V trimmed by 4 bases and J by 8 bases, 6 bases remained unmatched. In DNA form, the CDR3 reads TGTGCCACCAGCAAACGACAGGGGCAAGAAGCTTTCTTT. Translated, it gives CATSKRQGQEAFF.

The table lists this clone with a count of one. The rearrangement links TRBV6-6 to TRBJ2-5; 12 nucleotides match TRBD1. The J call is in doubt because the DNA end fits TRBJ2-7 better. Germline lookup yields CDR1 MNHNY and CDR2 SVGAGI (reference sequence). CDR3 length: 15 residues. The CDR3 bases are TGTGCCAGCTTCGCGCCGGGACAGGGGGCTAGCGAGCAGTACTTC. This translates into CASFAPGQGASEQYF.